This T cell receptor (beta chain) was profiled in a study of shared clonotypes between healthy human individuals. The method was immunoSEQ multiplex PCR; TCRdb's version includes in-frame clones alone and lacks a portion of them. The data contain about 490,000 clones, 78% of them seen just once; the ten biggest clones take up about 12%. Germline assignment: CDR1 MDHEN and CDR2 SYDVKM. V was cut by 2 bases and J by 2 bases, with 11 bases left in between. The CDR3 length is 15 residues. Sequenced sample: PBMCs. This sequence joins TRBV28 and TRBJ2-3, with D hard to call. The receptor's source is a middle-aged woman in good health. Some clones in this sample may be carry-over from other donors' samples. This CDR3 reads CASSLMRRYTDTQYF. CDR3 DNA: TGTGCCAGCAGTTTAATGCGGCGGTACACAGATACGCAGTATTTT. Complete variable domain (other parts from reference TRBV28 and TRBJ2-3): DVKVTQSSRYLVKRTGEKVFLECVQDMDHENMFWYRQDPGLGLRLIYFSYDVKMKEKGDIPEGYSVSREKKERFSLILESASTNQTSMYLCASSLMRRYTDTQYFGPGTRLTVL.